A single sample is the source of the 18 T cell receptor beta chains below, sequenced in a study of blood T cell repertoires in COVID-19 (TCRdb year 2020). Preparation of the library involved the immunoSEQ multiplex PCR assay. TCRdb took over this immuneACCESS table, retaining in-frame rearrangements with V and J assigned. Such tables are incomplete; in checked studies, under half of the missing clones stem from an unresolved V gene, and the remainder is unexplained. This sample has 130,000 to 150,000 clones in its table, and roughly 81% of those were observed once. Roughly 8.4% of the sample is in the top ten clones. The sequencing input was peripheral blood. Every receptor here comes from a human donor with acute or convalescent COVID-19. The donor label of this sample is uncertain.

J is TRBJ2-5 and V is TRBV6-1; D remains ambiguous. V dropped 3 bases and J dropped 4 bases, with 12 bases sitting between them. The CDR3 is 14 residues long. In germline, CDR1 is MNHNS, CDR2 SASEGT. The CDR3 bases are TGTGCCAGCAGTGATTTCCGGTTTGGAGAGACCCAGTACTTC. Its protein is CASSDFRFGETQYF.

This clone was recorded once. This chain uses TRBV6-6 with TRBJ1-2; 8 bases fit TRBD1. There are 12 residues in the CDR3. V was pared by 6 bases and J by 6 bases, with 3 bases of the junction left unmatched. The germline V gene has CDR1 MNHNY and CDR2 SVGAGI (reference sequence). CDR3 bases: TGTGCCAGCAGGGACAGGGTCGATGGCTACACCTTC. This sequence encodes CASRDRVDGYTF.

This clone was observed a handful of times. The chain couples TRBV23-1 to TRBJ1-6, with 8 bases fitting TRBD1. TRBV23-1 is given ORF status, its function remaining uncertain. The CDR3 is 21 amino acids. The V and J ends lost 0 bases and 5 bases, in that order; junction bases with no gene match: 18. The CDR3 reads CASSQSLVSGGARLNNSPLHF. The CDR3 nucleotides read TGCGCCAGCAGTCAATCGCTGGTATCAGGGGGCGCCCGATTAAATAATTCACCCCTCCACTTT.

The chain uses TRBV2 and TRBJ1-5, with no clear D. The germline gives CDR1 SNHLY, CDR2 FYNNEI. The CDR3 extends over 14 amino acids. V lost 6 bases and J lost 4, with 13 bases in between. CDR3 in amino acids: CASRPGTPNQPQHF. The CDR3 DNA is TGTGCCAGCAGACCGGGAACCCCGAATCAGCCCCAGCATTTT.

The chain's CDR3 is CASSVQGGYEQYV. Written as DNA, the CDR3 is TGTGCCAGCAGTGTACAGGGGGGCTACGAGCAGTACGTC. The rearrangement uses TRBV2 and TRBJ2-7; TRBD1 aligns across 8 bases. V gave up 4 bases and J gave up 3 bases; unmatched junction bases: 2. Per the germline V gene, CDR1 is SNHLY and CDR2 is FYNNEI. There are 13 residues in the CDR3.

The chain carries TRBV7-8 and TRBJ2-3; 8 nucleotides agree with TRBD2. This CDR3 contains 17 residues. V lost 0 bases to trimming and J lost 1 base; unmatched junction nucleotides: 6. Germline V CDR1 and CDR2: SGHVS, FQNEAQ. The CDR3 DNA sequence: TGTGCCAGCAGCTTAGCCGGACTAGCTGTGGGCACAGATACGCAGTATTTT. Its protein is CASSLAGLAVGTDTQYF.

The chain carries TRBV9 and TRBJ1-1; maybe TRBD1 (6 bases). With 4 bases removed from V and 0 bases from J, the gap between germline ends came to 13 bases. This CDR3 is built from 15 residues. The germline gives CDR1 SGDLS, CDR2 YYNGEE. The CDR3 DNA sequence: TGTGCCAGCAGCCTCCAGGGGAGGGTGAACACTGAAGCTTTCTTT. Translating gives CASSLQGRVNTEAFF.

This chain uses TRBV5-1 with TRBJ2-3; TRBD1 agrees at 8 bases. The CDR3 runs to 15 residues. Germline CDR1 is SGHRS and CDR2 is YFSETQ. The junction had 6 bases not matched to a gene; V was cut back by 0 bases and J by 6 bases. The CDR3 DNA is TGCGCCAGCAGCTTGGCCAGGCAGGGGGCGGATACGCAGTATTTT. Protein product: CASSLARQGADTQYF.

CDR3 sequence: CASRAYSGGRTGELFF. The CDR3 DNA is TGCGCCAGCAGGGCCTACAGCGGGGGGAGGACCGGGGAGCTGTTTTTT. The J gene is TRBJ2-2, the V gene TRBV10-1; the match to TRBD2 covers 9 bases. The CDR3 runs 16 residues. With V trimmed by 6 bases and J by 5 bases, 10 bases remained unmatched. Germline V gives CDR1 WNHNN, CDR2 SYGVQD (reference sequence).

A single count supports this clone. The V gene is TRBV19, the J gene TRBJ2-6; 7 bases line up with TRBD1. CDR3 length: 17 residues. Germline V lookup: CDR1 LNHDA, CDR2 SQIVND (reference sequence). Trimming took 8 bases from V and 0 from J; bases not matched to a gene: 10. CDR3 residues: CASLKGDRFSGANVLTF. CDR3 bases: TGTGCCAGTCTAAAAGGGGACAGATTCTCTGGGGCCAACGTCCTGACTTTC.

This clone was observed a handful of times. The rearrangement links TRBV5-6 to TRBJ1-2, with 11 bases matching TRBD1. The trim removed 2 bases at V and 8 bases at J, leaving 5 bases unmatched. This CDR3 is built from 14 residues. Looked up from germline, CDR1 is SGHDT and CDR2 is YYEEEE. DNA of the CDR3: TGTGCCAGCAGCTTTCGGACAGGGGGCCGGGGCTACACCTTC. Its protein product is CASSFRTGGRGYTF.

The CDR3 coding sequence is TGTGCCAGCAGTTTATCGGGGACATCTTATGGCTACACCTTC. It encodes CASSLSGTSYGYTF. V gene TRBV27 combines with J gene TRBJ1-2; D possibly corresponds to TRBD1 (6 bases). The CDR3 is 14 amino acids. The germline V gene has CDR1 MNHEY and CDR2 SMNVEV (reference sequence). V lost 0 bases and J 5 bases, leaving 10 bases between the germline ends.

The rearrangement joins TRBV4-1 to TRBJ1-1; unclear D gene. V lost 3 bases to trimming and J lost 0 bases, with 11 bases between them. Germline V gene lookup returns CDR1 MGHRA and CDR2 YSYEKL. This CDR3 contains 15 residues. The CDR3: CASSHPRGMNTEAFF. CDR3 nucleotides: TGCGCCAGCAGCCACCCGCGAGGGATGAACACTGAAGCTTTCTTT.

CDR3 nucleotides: TGTGCCAGCGTCGGGCAGGGATTTTACAATGAGCAGTTCTTC. As protein: CASVGQGFYNEQFF. V and J are TRBV2 and TRBJ2-1, with D perhaps matching TRBD1 (5 bases). This CDR3 spans 14 amino acids. Germline assignment: CDR1 SNHLY and CDR2 FYNNEI. Trimming removed 8 bases at V and 4 bases at J, with 15 bases between. The whole variable domain, filled in from reference TRBV2 and TRBJ2-1, reads EPEVTQTPSHQVTQMGQEVILRCVPISNHLYFYWYRQILGQKVEFLVSFYNNEISEKSEIFDDQFSVERPDGSNFTLKIRSTKLEDSAMYFCASVGQGFYNEQFFGPGTRLTVL.

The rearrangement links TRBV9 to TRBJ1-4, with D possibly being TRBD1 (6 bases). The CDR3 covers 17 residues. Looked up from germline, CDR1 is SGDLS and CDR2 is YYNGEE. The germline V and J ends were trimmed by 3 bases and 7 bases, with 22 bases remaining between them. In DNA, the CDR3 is TGTGCCAGCAGCGCCCCACGTGGTTCGGGGGGCGGTGAAAAACTGTTTTTT. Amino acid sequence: CASSAPRGSGGGEKLFF.

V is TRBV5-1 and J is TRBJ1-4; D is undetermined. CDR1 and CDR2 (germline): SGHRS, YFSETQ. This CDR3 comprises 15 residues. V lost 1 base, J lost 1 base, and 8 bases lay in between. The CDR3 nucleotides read TGCGCCAGCAGCTTGACGGGAAAAACTAATGAAAAACTGTTTTTT. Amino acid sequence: CASSLTGKTNEKLFF.

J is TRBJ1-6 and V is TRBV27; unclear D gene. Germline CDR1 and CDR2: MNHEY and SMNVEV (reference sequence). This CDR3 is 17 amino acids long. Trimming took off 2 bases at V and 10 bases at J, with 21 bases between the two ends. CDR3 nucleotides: TGTGCCAGCAGTTTACGATCGGTGGGTCTCCGGGAATCACCCCTCCACTTT. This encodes CASSLRSVGLRESPLHF.

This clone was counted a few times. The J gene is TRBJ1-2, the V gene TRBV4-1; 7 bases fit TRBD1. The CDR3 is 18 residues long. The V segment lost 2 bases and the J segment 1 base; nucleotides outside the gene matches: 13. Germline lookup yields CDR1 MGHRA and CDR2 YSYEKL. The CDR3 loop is CASSQPGTAKRVNYGYTF. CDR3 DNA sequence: TGCGCCAGCAGCCAACCCGGGACAGCCAAAAGAGTTAACTATGGCTACACCTTC.